The present TCR beta chain was sequenced within a study of T cell repertoires in ileal Crohn's disease (dated by TCRdb to about 2019). The study in broad terms: At the time of surgery, approximately 35% of patients were active smokers, and the median duration of disease was 7.5 to 8.5 years. A total of some 170 mucosal samples from around 57 patients were sequenced, collected from several sites on the surgical specimen as well as at postoperative endoscopy. Every patient underwent surgery because of a complication, which was stricturing disease in roughly 60% of cases and penetrating disease in approximately 40%. About half of the patients received postoperative therapy: ten to eleven received thiopurines and 18 received anti-TNF agents. The study was conducted in parallel with a multicentre cohort built to find predictors of early endoscopic recurrence after ileocolonic resection. A prospective multicentre cohort supplied the roughly 57 Crohn's disease patients whose TCR repertoires were analysed. Endoscopic postoperative recurrence was defined by a Rutgeerts score above i0.

Adults with ileal or ileocolonic Crohn's disease for whom ileocolonic resection was indicated were considered eligible. Before DNA extraction, whole ileal mucosal biopsies were kept frozen at -80 degrees C. Genomic DNA was isolated from frozen whole biopsies using a TRizol-based method, and the DNA was quantified with a NanoDrop 2000 spectrophotometer. The CDR3 numbers 13 residues from cysteine through phenylalanine. Just the 39-base CDR3 DNA is kept, in frame starting at base 1. For CDR1 and CDR2, the germline V gene (reference sequence) lists MNHEY and SMNVEV. Relative to germline, V is 6 bases shorter and J is 3 bases shorter, with 8 bases between their ends. For commercial TCRB immunosequencing, about 500 nanograms of biopsy DNA were submitted for each sample. Adaptive Biotechnology amplified CDR3 regions from genomic DNA with a two-step multiplex PCR that controlled for amplification bias. Primers for every V and J gene segment were used in the first PCR, and barcodes and Illumina adapters were added in the second PCR. An Illumina instrument was used to sequence the CDR3 libraries. Per the authors' processing: Vendor-provided pipelines were combined with custom analysis of raw data in R/Bioconductor under R version 3.3.0. Clonality, which ranges from 0 to 1, was calculated as the inverse of the normalised Shannon entropy across all productive clones. High-frequency clones were defined as the share of the repertoire occupied by the top 100 clones, with only clones passing a 95% confidence test being retained. Overlap between samples was measured with the Morisita-Horn index, while repertoire diversity was measured with the Simpson index. Imported from immuneACCESS, the table was reduced by TCRdb to in-frame sequences with V and J called. These copies leave out some clones; in studies compared against another copy, an unresolved V gene accounts for under half, and the cause of the remainder is not known. That table gives V, J and clone size, and the DNA gave D and trimming. This sample lists over 5,000 clones; around four fifths were detected once. Clones ranked in the top ten supply around 15% of the sample.

General findings and caveats noted by the study authors: Patients who were active smokers at surgery had a significantly higher proportion of clonal expansions than non-smokers (around 24% vs 18%, p=0.02). Endoscopic recurrence was linked to a higher percentage of high-frequency clones at surgery, and recurrence occurred in every patient whose clonality exceeded 26.8% (18/57). Compared with CD4 T cells, sorted CD8 T cells contained more high-frequency clones, which suggests that the mucosal expansions were mostly CD8. Mucosal CD4 and CD8 T cells were sorted and sequenced only in a subgroup of patients, the size of which was not stated.

Concerning this clone itself: What antigen it recognizes has not been identified. Base qualities were left out, and no much larger clone turns up one base away.

The chain is made from TRBV27 and TRBJ1-4; the D gene is not confidently resolved. Specimen: ileal tissue. The clonotype was recovered from an adult with Crohn's disease. CDR3 protein: CASSRFSNEKLFF. In nucleotide form, the sequence is TGTGCCAGCAGCCGTTTCTCTAATGAAAAACTGTTTTTT.